This T cell receptor beta chain was recorded in a study of CD8 T cells in Susac syndrome. Study observations and caveats: The number of individuals included in the study's TCR sequencing and HLA analysis was acknowledged as relatively small.

Sequencing of TCR beta drew on CD8+ and CD4+ T cells from blood. About this clonotype: The target antigen is unknown.

In germline, CDR1 is DFQATT, CDR2 SNEGSKA (reference sequence). V was shortened by 3 bases and J by 4 bases, with 7 bases between the two germline ends. The CDR3 runs 12 residues. The RNA, about 0.45 to 1 ug, was put through reverse transcription using random hexamers. With immunoSEQ multiplex PCR, TCR beta CDR3 was amplified across 54 Vbeta and 13 Jbeta. From the immunoSEQ multiplex PCR reads, TCRdb called clonotypes with MiXCR, one entry per CDR3 protein. Found here are roughly 150,000 distinct CDR3 sequences, roughly 95% of them singletons; the top ten hold 0.13%. The TCR was taken from a human donor in good health. The V call is TRBV20-1, the J call TRBJ1-5; D uncertain. Sequencing input: CD4+ T cells from PBMCs. For the CDR3, the DNA is TGCAGTGCTAGGGCAGAGAATCAGCCCCAGCATTTT. Encoded protein: CSARAENQPQHF.